This T cell receptor (beta chain) was recorded in a study of beta chain features in type 1 diabetes. Study-wide findings and caveats: Cells with high TCR expression could be over-represented by cDNA sequencing. Within the patient group, naive, central memory and Treg TCRB repertoires appeared more similar to each other than within healthy donors.

As to this clone: Its antigen is still unknown.

There are 15 residues in the CDR3. After removal of 6 bases from V and 5 bases from J, the junction contained 8 bases not matched to a gene. From germline, CDR1 is MDHEN and CDR2 SYDVKM. cDNA synthesis used the whole RNA isolate, giving expressed TCRB sequences. Mean read depth for naive, central memory and regulatory T cell samples was approximately 3.57 million reads. Clones were sequenced by immunoSEQ multiplex PCR, and TCRdb holds only the in-frame ones, with some missing. The repertoire holds under 900,000 clones, roughly a sixth seen once, with around 0.02% in the top ten. Sorting with CD45RO/CCR7/CD25/CD127/CD95/CD27 yielded naive, central memory, regulatory and stem-like memory CD4+ cells.

V gene TRBV28 combines with J gene TRBJ2-7; 12 bases are shared with TRBD1. The sequenced material came from naive CD4+ T cells from blood. The TCR was taken from a woman aged 18-30 years in good health. CDR3 in DNA: TGTGCCAGCAGCCGGCCGGGACAGGGGGCCGACGAGCAGTACTTC. It is translated as CASSRPGQGADEQYF. Full variable domain (outside the CDR3, taken from reference TRBV28 and TRBJ2-7): DVKVTQSSRYLVKRTGEKVFLECVQDMDHENMFWYRQDPGLGLRLIYFSYDVKMKEKGDIPEGYSVSREKKERFSLILESASTNQTSMYLCASSRPGQGADEQYFGPGTRLTVT.